The 24 T cell receptor beta chains reported below all come from one sample, sequenced in a study of cytomegalovirus exposure and HLA in healthy donors. The PCR contained 60 Vbeta and 13 Jbeta primers. Here immunoSEQ multiplex PCR was the method, and the copy in TCRdb shows in-frame clones only, minus some. The table lists around 160,000 clones, roughly 80% of them singletons. Input material: PBMCs. The receptors derive from a male donor in good health and CMV-seropositive.

This chain joins TRBV12-5 and TRBJ2-6, with TRBD1 identical over 8 bases. V lost 1 base, J lost 0 bases, and 8 bases stayed unmatched. CDR1 and CDR2 from the germline V gene are LGHNT and FRNRAP. The CDR3 loop spans 19 amino acids. CDR3 sequence (DNA): TGTGCTAGTGGTTTGGCTCCGGGACAGGCGAACTCTGGGGCCAACGTCCTGACTTTC. Protein sequence: CASGLAPGQANSGANVLTF.

J is TRBJ1-1 and V is TRBV7-2; D possibly corresponds to TRBD1 (6 bases). The V gene's germline CDR1 is SGHTA and CDR2 FQGNSA. Trimming left V 5 bases short and J 0 bases short, with 13 bases between. This CDR3 region has 15 residues. In DNA, the CDR3 is TGTGCCAGCAGCCCGCAGACAGGATTGAACACTGAAGCTTTCTTT. Translated, it gives CASSPQTGLNTEAFF. The full variable domain, completed using reference TRBV7-2 and TRBJ1-1, is GAGVSQSPSNKVTEKGKDVELRCDPISGHTALYWYRQSLGQGLEFLIYFQGNSAPDKSGLPSDRFSAERTGGSVSTLTIQRTQQEDSAVYLCASSPQTGLNTEAFFGQGTRLTVV.

The rearrangement uses TRBV19 and TRBJ2-1, with D perhaps TRBD2 (7 bases). The V gene lost 0 bases and the J gene lost 9 bases, with 12 bases spanning the gap. Per germline, CDR1 LNHDA and CDR2 SQIVND (reference sequence). The CDR3 has 14 residues. CDR3 in DNA: TGTGCCAGTAGTATAGAAGCGGCGGGGGCTGAGCAGTTCTTC. This sequence encodes CASSIEAAGAEQFF.

The chain couples TRBV14 to TRBJ1-6; D remains ambiguous. The CDR3 loop spans 13 amino acids. CDR1 is SGHDN and CDR2 is FVKESK in the germline V gene. The V end was cut by 4 bases, the J end by 8 bases, with 9 bases between. The CDR3 nucleotides are TGTGCCAGCAGCCGAGACCGTGATTCACCCCTCCACTTT. Protein: CASSRDRDSPLHF. Using reference TRBV14 and TRBJ1-6 for the parts outside the CDR3, the full variable domain is EAGVTQFPSHSVIEKGQTVTLRCDPISGHDNLYWYRRVMGKEIKFLLHFVKESKQDESGMPNNRFLAERTGGTYSTLKVQPAELEDSGVYFCASSRDRDSPLHFGNGTRLTVT.

The rearrangement uses TRBV9 and TRBJ1-2; tentative D call: TRBD1 (5 bases). CDR1 and CDR2 from the germline V gene are SGDLS and YYNGEE. V gave up 0 bases and J gave up 8 bases, with 14 bases separating them. The CDR3 spans 14 residues. In nucleotides, the CDR3 is TGTGCCAGCAGCGTAGCACAGGACACCAGAGGCTACACCTTC. It specifies CASSVAQDTRGYTF.

The rearrangement links TRBV9 to TRBJ2-2, with D possibly matching TRBD2 (5 bases). The CDR3 runs 15 residues. Germline assignment: CDR1 SGDLS and CDR2 YYNGEE. V was pared by 3 bases and J by 2 bases, with 11 bases between. This chain's CDR3 is CASSDQTGNTGELFF. As DNA, the CDR3 is TGTGCCAGCAGCGACCAGACGGGAAACACCGGGGAGCTGTTTTTT.

V gene TRBV19 combines with J gene TRBJ1-3; D is perhaps TRBD1 (5 bases). CDR3 length: 15 amino acids. V was pared by 5 bases and J by 3 bases, with 14 bases between. The germline gives CDR1 LNHDA, CDR2 SQIVND (reference sequence). The CDR3 protein is CASSHRQSLGNTIYF. CDR3 in DNA: TGTGCCAGTAGTCACCGACAGTCTCTTGGAAACACCATATATTTT.

The V call is TRBV10-1, the J call TRBJ2-5; D might be TRBD2 (6 bases). V gave up 0 bases and J gave up 4 bases, with 6 bases separating them. CDR1 and CDR2 (germline): WNHNN, SYGVQD (reference sequence). The CDR3 is 13 amino acids. CDR3 region: CASSESGGETQYF. The CDR3 coding sequence is TGCGCCAGCAGTGAGTCGGGAGGAGAGACCCAGTACTTC.

The chain is built from TRBV19 and TRBJ1-5, with D unclear. Germline values: CDR1 LNHDA, CDR2 SQIVND (reference sequence). This CDR3 has 15 amino acids. V lost 3 bases to trimming and J lost 1 base, with 10 bases between them. In DNA, the CDR3 is TGTGCCAGTAGTATGTCAGGAATGAGCAATCAGCCCCAGCATTTT. It yields the protein CASSMSGMSNQPQHF.

J is TRBJ1-2 and V is TRBV5-3, with a possible D match to TRBD1 (5 bases). TRBV5-3 is placed among ORFs of uncertain function. The CDR3 covers 14 residues. Trimming removed 5 bases at V and 3 bases at J, with 14 bases between. The CDR3 DNA reads TGTGCCAGAAGTTTCGGACACCGCTACTATGGCTACACCTTC. It specifies CARSFGHRYYGYTF.

This chain links TRBV6-5 with TRBJ1-5; D might be TRBD1 (5 bases). The CDR3 runs to 13 residues. V lost 5 bases and J lost 4, with 9 bases in between. CDR1 is MNHEY and CDR2 is SVGAGI in the germline V gene. In DNA form, the CDR3 reads TGTGCCAGCAGTCTCAGGGTAAATCAGCCCCAGCATTTT. Translated: CASSLRVNQPQHF.

The count of this clone is one. V is TRBV5-4 and J is TRBJ2-2, with TRBD1 as a possible D gene (5 bases). The length of the CDR3 is 17 residues. V gave up 0 bases and J gave up 4 bases, with 16 bases separating them. Germline lookup yields CDR1 SGHNT and CDR2 YYREEE (reference sequence). The CDR3 sequence: CASSLGTRFQGTGELFF. In DNA, the CDR3 is TGTGCCAGCAGCTTGGGGACGAGGTTCCAGGGCACCGGGGAGCTGTTTTTT.

V and J are TRBV30 and TRBJ2-5, with TRBD1 identical over 7 bases. The CDR3 is 13 residues long. With V trimmed by 4 bases and J by 1 base, 3 bases remained unmatched. Germline CDR1 GTSNPN, CDR2 SVGIG (reference sequence). In DNA, the CDR3 is TGTGCCTGGAAGGGGGCTACCCAAGAGACCCAGTACTTC. Its translation is CAWKGATQETQYF.

The V gene is TRBV5-4, the J gene TRBJ1-2; D is undetermined. Germline V gene data show CDR1 as SGHNT and CDR2 as YYREEE (reference sequence). Trimming pared 5 bases from V and 4 bases from J, leaving 15 bases between. This CDR3 is built from 14 residues. Here the CDR3 DNA reads TGTGCCAGCAGGGTATGGGAGGGAAGCTATGGCTACACCTTC. Protein product: CASRVWEGSYGYTF. Full variable domain (outside the CDR3, taken from reference TRBV5-4 and TRBJ1-2): ETGVTQSPTHLIKTRGQQVTLRCSSQSGHNTVSWYQQALGQGPQFIFQYYREEENGRGNFPPRFSGLQFPNYSSELNVNALELDDSALYLCASRVWEGSYGYTFGSGTRLTVV.

V is TRBV10-3 and J is TRBJ1-1, with a possible D match to TRBD1 (6 bases). CDR3 length: 13 residues. With 8 bases removed from V and 4 bases from J, the gap between germline ends came to 14 bases. Per germline, CDR1 ENHRY and CDR2 SYGVKD. The CDR3 loop reads CAIREGRGTEAFF. In DNA, the CDR3 is TGTGCCATCCGGGAGGGCAGGGGCACTGAAGCTTTCTTT.

As for this clone: Its ends do not fully match the called genes, so a read error is possible. V and J are TRBV23-1 and TRBJ1-1, with 8 bases lining up with TRBD1. TRBV23-1 belongs to the ORF category, with a function that is uncertain. The CDR3 extends over 12 amino acids. CDR3 loop: CASTPGQGEGFF. CDR3 DNA sequence: TGCGCCAGCACCCCCGGACAGGGCGAAGGTTTCTTT.

The CDR3 protein is CASSSGTAHEKLFF. DNA of the CDR3: TGTGCCAGCTCATCCGGGACAGCACATGAAAAACTGTTTTTT. The chain employs TRBV18 and TRBJ1-4; 7 bases are shared with TRBD1. This CDR3 is 14 amino acids long. Trimming at V came to 5 bases and at J to 6 bases, leaving 6 bases not matched to a gene. Germline V gene lookup returns CDR1 KGHSH and CDR2 LQKENI.

The V and J genes are TRBV28 and TRBJ1-2; D ambiguous. Trimming cost V 2 bases and J 4 bases, with 8 bases left between them. Germline V CDR1 and CDR2: MDHEN, SYDVKM. The CDR3 runs to 13 residues. The DNA of the CDR3 is TGTGCCAGCAGTTTAGGCCATATCTATGGCTACACCTTC. This gives the protein CASSLGHIYGYTF.

The chain is built from TRBV28 and TRBJ2-7; D may be TRBD2 (6 bases). CDR3 length: 12 residues. Germline V gene lookup returns CDR1 MDHEN and CDR2 SYDVKM. The V gene lost 7 bases and the J gene lost 6 bases, with 13 bases spanning the gap. For the CDR3, the DNA is TGTGCCAGCACCACGGGACTTGGCGAGCAGTACTTC. Translated, it gives CASTTGLGEQYF.

The V call is TRBV6-1, the J call TRBJ2-7; the D gene is possibly TRBD1 (5 bases). The CDR3 loop spans 14 amino acids. The V gene lost 3 bases and the J gene lost 2 bases, with 11 bases spanning the gap. Germline V CDR1 and CDR2: MNHNS, SASEGT. The chain's CDR3 is CASSDTGHTYEQYF. Written as DNA, the CDR3 is TGTGCCAGCAGTGATACAGGTCACACCTACGAGCAGTACTTC.

On this clone itself: Sequence at one end of the junction differs from germline and may be a read error. The V and J genes are TRBV7-9 and TRBJ2-5; the match to TRBD1 covers 8 bases. The CDR3 is 16 residues long. From germline, CDR1 is SEHNR and CDR2 FQNEAQ (reference sequence). The CDR3 nucleotides are TGTTCCAGCAGCTTTGGACAGGGCTTGTACCAAGAGACCCAGTACTTC. Translated, it gives CSSSFGQGLYQETQYF.

V and J are TRBV5-4 and TRBJ1-2; D call uncertain. CDR3 size: 12 residues. CDR1 is SGHNT and CDR2 is YYREEE in the germline V gene (reference sequence). V gave up 4 bases and J gave up 2 bases, with 6 bases separating them. The CDR3 is CASSSNNYGYTF. DNA for the CDR3: TGTGCCAGCAGCAGCAACAACTATGGCTACACCTTC.

V gene TRBV25-1 combines with J gene TRBJ2-5; perhaps TRBD1 as D (5 bases). The CDR3 spans 15 residues. CDR1 and CDR2 (germline): MGHDK, SYGVNS. The V gene lost 1 base and the J gene lost 1 base, with 10 bases spanning the gap. The DNA for the CDR3 is TGTGCCAGCAGTGAATTAGGGGTAACCCAAGAGACCCAGTACTTC. It is translated as CASSELGVTQETQYF.

J is TRBJ2-7 and V is TRBV9; TRBD1 aligns across 10 bases. Germline V lookup: CDR1 SGDLS, CDR2 YYNGEE. The CDR3 spans 16 residues. Trimming at V came to 2 bases and at J to 3 bases, leaving 8 bases not matched to a gene. The CDR3 nucleotides read TGTGCCAGCAGCGTTGCCGGGACAGGGGTAATCTACGAGCAGTACTTC. Translated: CASSVAGTGVIYEQYF. Using reference TRBV9 and TRBJ2-7 for the parts outside the CDR3, the full variable domain is DSGVTQTPKHLITATGQRVTLRCSPRSGDLSVYWYQQSLDQGLQFLIQYYNGEERAKGNILERFSAQQFPDLHSELNLSSLELGDSALYFCASSVAGTGVIYEQYFGPGTRLTVT.